Listed here are 2 T cell receptor beta chains from one sample, sequenced in a study of blood T cell repertoires in COVID-19. Produced via immunoSEQ multiplex PCR; TCRdb's table is partial and in-frame only. The table includes 60,000 to 75,000 clones, roughly three quarters detected once. What was sequenced was peripheral blood. These receptors came from a woman aged 45-60 years with acute or convalescent COVID-19.

The chain links TRBV9 to TRBJ1-2, with 7 bases lining up with TRBD1. Germline loops: CDR1 SGDLS, CDR2 YYNGEE. This CDR3 contains 15 residues. The ends lost 2 bases at V and 4 bases at J; junction bases unmatched: 8. The CDR3 DNA is TGTGCCAGCAGCGTGGGGACAGACTCTTTCTATGGCTACACCTTC. Translation gives CASSVGTDSFYGYTF.

This clone was counted between two and nine times. This chain joins TRBV19 and TRBJ2-7; tentatively, D is TRBD1 (6 bases). The V gene's germline CDR1 is LNHDA and CDR2 SQIVND (reference sequence). V was trimmed by 4 bases and J by 1 base, leaving 11 bases between them. The length of the CDR3 is 14 residues. The CDR3 loop is CASSNVQGSYEQYF. The CDR3 DNA is TGTGCCAGTAGTAACGTGCAGGGGTCCTACGAGCAGTACTTC.